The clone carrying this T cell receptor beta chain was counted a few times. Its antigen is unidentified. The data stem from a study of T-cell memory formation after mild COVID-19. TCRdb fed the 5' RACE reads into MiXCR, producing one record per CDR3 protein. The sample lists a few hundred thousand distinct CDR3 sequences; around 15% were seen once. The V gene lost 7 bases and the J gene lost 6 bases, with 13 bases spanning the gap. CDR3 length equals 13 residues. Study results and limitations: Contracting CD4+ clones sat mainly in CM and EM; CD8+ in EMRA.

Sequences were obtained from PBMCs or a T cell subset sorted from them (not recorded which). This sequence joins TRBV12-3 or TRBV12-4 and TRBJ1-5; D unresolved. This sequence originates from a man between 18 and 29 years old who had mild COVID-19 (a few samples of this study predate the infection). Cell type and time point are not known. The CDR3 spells CASTRRGIQPQHF. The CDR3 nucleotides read TGTGCCAGCACCCGGAGAGGGATTCAGCCCCAGCATTTT.